One T cell receptor (beta chain) is described in this entry. Data came from immunoSEQ multiplex PCR; TCRdb stores just in-frame clones and leaves some out. The sample consists of about 250,000 clones, about 85% of them appearing once. The data originate from a study of blood T cell repertoires in COVID-19. CDR3 length: 16 residues. The V gene's germline CDR1 is SEHNR and CDR2 FQNEAQ (reference sequence). With V trimmed by 5 bases and J by 8 bases, 14 bases remained unmatched. This rearrangement joins TRBV7-9 to TRBJ2-1; 8 bases fit TRBD2. Sequencing used PBMCs or T cells enriched from blood (not recorded which). The clonotype comes from a woman aged 25 to 39 with acute COVID-19. CDR3: CASSTKRGLEVYEQFF. Written as DNA, the CDR3 is TGTGCCAGCAGCACAAAAAGGGGACTAGAAGTCTATGAGCAGTTCTTC. Full variable domain (missing parts from reference TRBV7-9 and TRBJ2-1): DTGVSQNPRHKITKRGQNVTFRCDPISEHNRLYWYRQTLGQGPEFLTYFQNEAQLEKSRLLSDRFSAERPKGSFSTLEIQRTEQGDSAMYLCASSTKRGLEVYEQFFGPGTRLTVL.